Following are 20 T cell receptor beta chains from one sample sequenced in a study of blood T cells in healthy people across ages. Combining a sample-barcoded 5' primer with a J-beta primer mix, a second PCR ran for roughly 7 to 12 cycles. TCRdb recomputed calls from the 5' RACE reads with MiXCR, one row per CDR3 protein. This sample carries 600,000 or so distinct CDR3 sequences, under 30% of them seen once, and the ten largest clones take around 16%. Sequenced input: blood. The source is an elderly woman in good health.

This clonotype was counted at least ten times. V and J are TRBV12-3 or TRBV12-4 and TRBJ2-5; TRBD2 is a possible D gene (5 bases). Trimming took off 1 base at V and 3 bases at J, with 9 bases between the two ends. This CDR3 has 14 amino acids. CDR3 sequence: CASSLEGSKETQYF. The CDR3 DNA reads TGTGCCAGCAGTTTAGAAGGGAGCAAAGAGACCCAGTACTTC.

The gene calls are TRBV28 and TRBJ2-3, with TRBD2 matching 7 bases. Germline V gene lookup returns CDR1 MDHEN and CDR2 SYDVKM. The CDR3 totals 17 residues. The J segment lost 0 bases and the V segment lost 3 bases, leaving 9 bases of the junction unmatched. The DNA of the CDR3 is TGTGCCAGCAGTTTTTTTGGGGGGGATGGTAGCACAGATACGCAGTATTTT. It specifies CASSFFGGDGSTDTQYF.

This clonotype was seen a few times. The rearrangement links TRBV3-1 to TRBJ2-7, with D unclear. Germline loops: CDR1 LGHDT, CDR2 YNNKEL (reference sequence). Trimming cost V 3 bases and J 6 bases, with 6 bases left between them. This CDR3 has 11 residues. The chain's CDR3 is CASSHDTEQYF. The DNA of the CDR3 is TGTGCCAGCAGCCACGACACCGAGCAGTACTTC.

This clonotype was counted between two and nine times. J is TRBJ1-4 and V is TRBV5-1; D possibly corresponds to TRBD1 (5 bases). This CDR3 is built from 14 residues. CDR1 SGHRS and CDR2 YFSETQ come from the germline V gene. V gave up 3 bases and J gave up 4 bases, with 10 bases separating them. The CDR3 loop is CASSSGTDNEKLFF. The CDR3, as DNA: TGCGCCAGCAGCTCCGGGACGGATAATGAAAAACTGTTTTTT.

There are many counts of this clonotype. The chain has TRBV5-6 and TRBJ2-7, with TRBD1 as a possible D gene (5 bases). V dropped 2 bases and J dropped 4 bases, with 10 bases sitting between them. Per the germline V gene, CDR1 is SGHDT and CDR2 is YYEEEE. The CDR3 contains 13 residues. The CDR3 loop is CASSLGRVYEQYF. The CDR3 DNA is TGTGCCAGCAGCTTAGGCAGGGTATACGAGCAGTACTTC. The full variable domain, with the rest looked up from reference TRBV5-6 and TRBJ2-7, is DAGVTQSPTHLIKTRGQQVTLRCSPKSGHDTVSWYQQALGQGPQFIFQYYEEEERQRGNFPDRFSGHQFPNYSSELNVNALLLGDSALYLCASSLGRVYEQYFGPGTRLTVT.

This clonotype was counted a few times. The chain recombines TRBV6-1 with TRBJ1-2; 7 nucleotides line up with TRBD1. The CDR3 length is 15 residues. Germline loops: CDR1 MNHNS, CDR2 SASEGT. With 5 bases clipped from V and 5 bases from J, the junction kept 11 bases outside the gene matches. This chain's CDR3 is CASSISEQGWYGYTF. The CDR3 region has the DNA TGTGCCAGCAGTATATCGGAACAGGGGTGGTATGGCTACACCTTC.

At least ten counts were recorded for this clonotype. V is TRBV7-8 and J is TRBJ2-3, with D maybe TRBD2 (5 bases). Germline V gene data show CDR1 as SGHVS and CDR2 as FQNEAQ. This CDR3 has 16 amino acids. Trimming removed 5 bases from V and 6 bases from J, with 21 bases in between. The CDR3 DNA sequence: TGTGCCAGCAGCGCCTCAACTAGTGGGTTTGGTGATACGCAGTATTTT. Protein sequence: CASSASTSGFGDTQYF.

V is TRBV29-1 and J is TRBJ2-5, with a weak D call TRBD1 (6 bases). The CDR3 is 15 amino acids. V was pared by 2 bases and J by 1 base, with 14 bases between. Germline V gene lookup returns CDR1 SQVTM and CDR2 ANQGSEA. CDR3: CSVEPPRTAQETQYF. The CDR3 DNA sequence: TGCAGCGTTGAACCACCCAGGACAGCCCAAGAGACCCAGTACTTC. The full variable domain, with the rest looked up from reference TRBV29-1 and TRBJ2-5, is SAVISQKPSRDICQRGTSLTIQCQVDSQVTMMFWYRQQPGQSLTLIATANQGSEATYESGFVIDKFPISRPNLTFSTLTVSNMSPEDSSIYLCSVEPPRTAQETQYFGPGTRLLVL.

Concerning this clonotype itself: This clone may be a read error of a much larger clone one base away. V gene TRBV7-8 combines with J gene TRBJ2-5, with D tentatively TRBD1 (6 bases). This CDR3 region has 14 residues. Germline V CDR1 and CDR2: SGHVS, FQNEAQ. The CDR3 sequence is CASSLKGVKWTRYF. CDR3 in DNA: TGTGCCAGCAGCTTAAAGGGGGTAAAGTGGACCCGGTACTTC.

Details on this clonotype: Relative to the germline gene, one junction end is altered; a read error may explain this. The chain recombines TRBV3-1 with TRBJ2-1; 9 bases align to TRBD2. This CDR3 is built from 17 residues. From germline, CDR1 is LGHDT and CDR2 YNNKEL (reference sequence). The CDR3 loop reads CASRGGGPLSSYNEQYF. CDR3 DNA: TGTGCCAGTCGCGGGGGGGGCCCCCTTAGCTCCTACAATGAGCAGTACTTT.

The rearrangement joins TRBV20-1 to TRBJ2-7, with D tentatively TRBD1 or TRBD2 (7 bases each). Deletions cut 6 bases from V and 0 bases from J, with 15 bases between. Germline values: CDR1 DFQATT, CDR2 SNEGSKA (reference sequence). This CDR3 region has 14 residues. The CDR3 loop reads CSARGDRASYEQYF. Here the CDR3 DNA reads TGCAGTGCCCGGGGGGACAGAGCCTCCTACGAGCAGTACTTC.

This clonotype was recorded many times. This chain connects TRBV12-3 or TRBV12-4 to TRBJ2-3, with 12 bases lining up with TRBD2. V dropped 5 bases and J dropped 5; count of bases not matched to a gene: 8. This CDR3 region has 16 residues. This CDR3 is CASSARTSGAGDTQYF. Written as DNA, the CDR3 is TGTGCCAGCAGTGCGAGGACTAGCGGGGCGGGAGATACGCAGTATTTT.

The V call is TRBV19, the J call TRBJ2-3; no definite D call. V shed 1 base and J shed 4 bases, with 12 bases lying between them. Germline lookup yields CDR1 LNHDA and CDR2 SQIVND (reference sequence). This CDR3 is built from 15 residues. CDR3 sequence: CASSIGGRIADTQYF. In nucleotides, the CDR3 is TGTGCCAGTAGTATAGGTGGCAGGATCGCAGATACGCAGTATTTT.

The chain is built from TRBV20-1 and TRBJ1-5; D perhaps matches TRBD1 (5 bases). Trimming stripped 3 bases from V and 6 bases from J, with 12 bases between. The CDR3 runs 13 residues. From germline, CDR1 is DFQATT and CDR2 SNEGSKA (reference sequence). In DNA form, the CDR3 reads TGCAGTGCTAGTGGGGGGGAGGGTCAGCCCCAGCATTTT. This sequence encodes CSASGGEGQPQHF.

The chain couples TRBV5-1 to TRBJ2-2, with 8 bases fitting TRBD1. The junction had 5 bases not matched to a gene; V was cut back by 4 bases and J by 6 bases. This CDR3 region has 14 residues. Looked up from germline, CDR1 is SGHRS and CDR2 is YFSETQ. The CDR3 DNA reads as TGCGCCAGCAGCACTAAACAGGGGGCCGGGGAGCTGTTTTTT. Translation: CASSTKQGAGELFF.

The table lists this clonotype with a few counts. A read error is possible here, since a much larger clone lies one base away. The V call is TRBV6-2 or TRBV6-3, the J call TRBJ2-7, with D possibly called TRBD1 or TRBD2 (5 bases each). With 2 bases removed from V and 7 bases from J, the gap between germline ends came to 21 bases. CDR1 MNHEY and CDR2 SVGEGT come from the germline V gene. CDR3 length: 16 amino acids. The chain's CDR3 is CASSYTGRSSYNEQYF. DNA of the CDR3: TGTGCCAGCAGTTACACGGGACGCAGCTCCTACAATGAGCAGTACTTC.

The chain carries TRBV20-1 and TRBJ1-1; 9 bases are a match to TRBD1. This CDR3 region has 14 residues. J was trimmed by 1 base and V by 3 bases; bases with no gene match: 3. Germline CDR1 is DFQATT and CDR2 is SNEGSKA (reference sequence). Here the CDR3 DNA reads TGCAGTGCTAGGAAGGGACAGGGGAACACTGAAGCTTTCTTT. Amino acids: CSARKGQGNTEAFF.

This clonotype was counted ten times or more. This chain joins TRBV12-3 or TRBV12-4 and TRBJ1-2, with a tentative D call TRBD1 (6 bases). The CDR3 is made up of 13 amino acids. Trimming shortened V by 5 bases and J by 1 base, and 8 bases separated the two germline ends. The CDR3 coding sequence is TGTGCCAGCAGTCGGACAGATAACTATGGCTACACCTTC. Protein: CASSRTDNYGYTF.

Details on this clonotype: A much larger clone lies one base from this, so it may be a read error. This chain connects TRBV9 to TRBJ2-5; weak D call: TRBD2 (7 bases). The CDR3 is 16 amino acids. Germline CDR1 reads SGDLS; CDR2 reads YYNGEE. With 0 bases removed from V and 11 bases from J, the gap between germline ends came to 23 bases. CDR3 DNA sequence: TGTGCCAGCAGCGTAGTGGGAGGGGGAGCCTACAATGAGCAGTACTTC. Translated, it gives CASSVVGGGAYNEQYF.

This clonotype was found many times. The chain uses TRBV19 and TRBJ2-3; D is uncertain. This CDR3 comprises 10 residues. Germline V gene data show CDR1 as LNHDA and CDR2 as SQIVND (reference sequence). Trimming left V 8 bases short and J 6 bases short, with 6 bases between. The CDR3 DNA reads TGTGCCAGTCGTGCGGATACGCAGTATTTT. Encoded protein: CASRADTQYF.